The present T cell receptor beta chain was sequenced within a study of cytomegalovirus exposure and HLA in healthy donors. Whole-study context: Out of 398 genotyped donors, 81% belonged to the Caucasian-associated ancestry cluster. The study, taken as a whole, reports: Later work found most CMV-associated TCR beta chains apparently HLA-restricted.

Concerning this clone: Its specificity is not known.

Amplification used 60 Vbeta primers and 13 Jbeta primers. Produced via immunoSEQ multiplex PCR; TCRdb's table is partial and in-frame only. The table has about 120,000 clones, 80% to 90% seen once. The CDR3 contains 14 residues. Germline lookup yields CDR1 SGDLS and CDR2 YYNGEE. Trimming at V came to 0 bases and at J to 3 bases, leaving 1 base not matched to a gene. This chain links TRBV9 with TRBJ2-3, with 7 bases that match TRBD2. This receptor was taken from a middle-aged woman in good health and CMV-seropositive. Specimen: PBMCs. CDR3 sequence (DNA): TGTGCCAGCAGCGTAGCCGGGAGGACAGATACGCAGTATTTT. It encodes CASSVAGRTDTQYF.